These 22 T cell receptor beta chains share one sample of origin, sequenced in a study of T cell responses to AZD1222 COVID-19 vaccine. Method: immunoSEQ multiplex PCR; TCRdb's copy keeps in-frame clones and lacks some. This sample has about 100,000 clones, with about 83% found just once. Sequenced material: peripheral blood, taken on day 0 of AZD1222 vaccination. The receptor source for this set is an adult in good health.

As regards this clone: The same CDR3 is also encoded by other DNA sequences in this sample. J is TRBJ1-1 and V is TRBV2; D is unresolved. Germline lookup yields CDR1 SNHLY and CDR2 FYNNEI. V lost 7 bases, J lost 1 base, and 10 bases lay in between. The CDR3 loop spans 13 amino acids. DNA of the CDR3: TGTGCCAGCACTAGAGTTGAGAACACTGAAGCTTTCTTT. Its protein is CASTRVENTEAFF. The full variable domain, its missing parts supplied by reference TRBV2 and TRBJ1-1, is EPEVTQTPSHQVTQMGQEVILRCVPISNHLYFYWYRQILGQKVEFLVSFYNNEISEKSEIFDDQFSVERPDGSNFTLKIRSTKLEDSAMYFCASTRVENTEAFFGQGTRLTVV.

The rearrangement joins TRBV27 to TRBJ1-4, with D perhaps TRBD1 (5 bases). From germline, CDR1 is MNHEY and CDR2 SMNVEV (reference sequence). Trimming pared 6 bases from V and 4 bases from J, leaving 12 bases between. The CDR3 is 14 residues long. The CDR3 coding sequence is TGTGCCAGCAGATCGACAGTACATAATGAAAAACTGTTTTTT. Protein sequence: CASRSTVHNEKLFF.

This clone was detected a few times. In nucleotides, the CDR3 is TGTGCCAGCAGGGAAATGAGGACAGGGGGCTGGAGGGAGCATTTT. This codes for CASREMRTGGWREHF. The chain links TRBV2 to TRBJ1-5, with TRBD1 matching 11 bases. Germline lookup yields CDR1 SNHLY and CDR2 FYNNEI. This CDR3 has 15 amino acids. Trimming took 6 bases from V and 14 from J; bases not matched to a gene: 15.

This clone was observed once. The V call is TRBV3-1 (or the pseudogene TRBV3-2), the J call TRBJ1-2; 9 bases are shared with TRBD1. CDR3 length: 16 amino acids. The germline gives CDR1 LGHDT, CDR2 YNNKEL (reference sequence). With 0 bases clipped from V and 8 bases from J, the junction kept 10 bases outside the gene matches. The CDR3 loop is CASSQDRNRGLYGYTF. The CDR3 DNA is TGTGCCAGCAGCCAAGATAGAAACAGGGGGCTTTACGGCTACACCTTC.

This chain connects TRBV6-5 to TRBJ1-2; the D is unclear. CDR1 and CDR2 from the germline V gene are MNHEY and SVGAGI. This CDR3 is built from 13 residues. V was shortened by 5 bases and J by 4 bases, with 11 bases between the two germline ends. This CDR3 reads CASSTTPVYGYTF. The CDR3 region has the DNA TGTGCCAGCAGTACAACCCCCGTCTATGGCTACACCTTC.

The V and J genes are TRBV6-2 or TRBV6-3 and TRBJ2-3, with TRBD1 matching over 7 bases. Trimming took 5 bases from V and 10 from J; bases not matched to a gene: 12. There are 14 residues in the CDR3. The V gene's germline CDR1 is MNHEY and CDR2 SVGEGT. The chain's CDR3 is CASSPHLGTAAQYF. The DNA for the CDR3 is TGTGCCAGCAGTCCCCACCTTGGGACAGCGGCGCAGTATTTT.

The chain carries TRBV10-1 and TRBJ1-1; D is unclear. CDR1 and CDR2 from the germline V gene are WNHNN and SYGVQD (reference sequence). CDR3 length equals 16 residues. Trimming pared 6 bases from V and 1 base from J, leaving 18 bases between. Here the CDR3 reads CASSRTVGPGNTEAFF. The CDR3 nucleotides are TGCGCCAGCAGCAGGACGGTAGGACCGGGGAACACTGAAGCTTTCTTT.

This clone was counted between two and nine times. CDR3 sequence: CASSMGGDYGYTF. DNA for the CDR3: TGTGCCAGTAGTATGGGAGGGGACTATGGCTACACCTTC. The chain is built from TRBV19 and TRBJ1-2, with D perhaps matching TRBD1 (5 bases). Trimming took off 3 bases at V and 3 bases at J, with 8 bases between the two ends. This CDR3 comprises 13 residues. The germline V gene encodes CDR1 LNHDA and CDR2 SQIVND (reference sequence).

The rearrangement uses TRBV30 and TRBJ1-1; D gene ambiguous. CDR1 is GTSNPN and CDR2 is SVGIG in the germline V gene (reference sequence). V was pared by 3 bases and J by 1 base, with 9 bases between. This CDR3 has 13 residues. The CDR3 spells CAWSAQRNTEAFF. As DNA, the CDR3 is TGTGCCTGGAGCGCACAGAGGAACACTGAAGCTTTCTTT.

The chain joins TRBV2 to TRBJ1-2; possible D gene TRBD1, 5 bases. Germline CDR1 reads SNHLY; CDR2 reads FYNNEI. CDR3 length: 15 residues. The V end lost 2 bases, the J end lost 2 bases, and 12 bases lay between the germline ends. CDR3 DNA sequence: TGTGCCAGCAGTGAAAACAGGCTTTCAAACTATGGCTACACCTTC. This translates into CASSENRLSNYGYTF.

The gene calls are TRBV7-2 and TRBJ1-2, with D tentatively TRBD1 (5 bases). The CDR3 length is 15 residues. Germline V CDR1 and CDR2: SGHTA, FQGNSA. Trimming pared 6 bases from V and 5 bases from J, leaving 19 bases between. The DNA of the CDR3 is TGTGCCAGCAGTTCGAACCAAGCTGGGGGGTATGGCTACACCTTC. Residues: CASSSNQAGGYGYTF.

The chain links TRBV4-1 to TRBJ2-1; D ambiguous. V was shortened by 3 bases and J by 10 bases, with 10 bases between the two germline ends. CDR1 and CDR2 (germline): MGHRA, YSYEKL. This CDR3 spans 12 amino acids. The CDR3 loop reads CASSQSGGEQFF. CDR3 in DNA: TGCGCCAGCAGCCAGTCCGGTGGCGAGCAGTTCTTC.

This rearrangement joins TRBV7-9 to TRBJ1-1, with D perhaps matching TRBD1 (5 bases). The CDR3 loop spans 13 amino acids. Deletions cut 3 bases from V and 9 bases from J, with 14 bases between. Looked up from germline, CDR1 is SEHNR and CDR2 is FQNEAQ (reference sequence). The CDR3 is CASSFLGTPQAFF. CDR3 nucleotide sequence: TGTGCCAGCAGCTTCTTGGGGACCCCGCAAGCTTTCTTT.

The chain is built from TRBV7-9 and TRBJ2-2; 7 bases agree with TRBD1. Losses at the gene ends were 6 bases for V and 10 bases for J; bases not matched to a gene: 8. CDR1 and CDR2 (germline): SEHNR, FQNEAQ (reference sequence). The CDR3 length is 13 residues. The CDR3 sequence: CASSSGGLLELFF. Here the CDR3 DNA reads TGTGCCAGCAGTTCAGGGGGATTGTTGGAGCTGTTTTTT.

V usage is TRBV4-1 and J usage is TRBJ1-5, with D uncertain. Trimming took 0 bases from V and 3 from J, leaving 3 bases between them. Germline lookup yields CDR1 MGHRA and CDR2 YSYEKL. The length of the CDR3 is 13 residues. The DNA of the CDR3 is TGCGCCAGCAGCCAAGATTACAATCAGCCCCAGCATTTT. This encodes CASSQDYNQPQHF.

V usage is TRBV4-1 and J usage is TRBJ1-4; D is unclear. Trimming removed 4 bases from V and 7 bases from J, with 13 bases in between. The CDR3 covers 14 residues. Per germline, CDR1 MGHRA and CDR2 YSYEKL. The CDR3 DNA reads TGCGCCAGCAGCCTATATAGTGTTCTTGAAAAACTGTTTTTT. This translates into CASSLYSVLEKLFF.

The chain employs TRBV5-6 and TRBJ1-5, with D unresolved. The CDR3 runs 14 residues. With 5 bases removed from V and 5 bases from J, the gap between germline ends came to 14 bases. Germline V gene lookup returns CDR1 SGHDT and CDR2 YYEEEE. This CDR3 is CASSNSRWDQPQHF. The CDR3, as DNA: TGTGCCAGCAGTAACAGTCGGTGGGATCAGCCCCAGCATTTT.

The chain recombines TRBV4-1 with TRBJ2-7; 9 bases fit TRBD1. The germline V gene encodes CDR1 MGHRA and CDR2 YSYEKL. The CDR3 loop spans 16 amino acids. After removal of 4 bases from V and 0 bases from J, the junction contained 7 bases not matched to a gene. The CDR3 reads CASSPQPGQGSYEQYF. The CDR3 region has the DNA TGCGCCAGCAGCCCCCAACCGGGACAGGGCTCCTACGAGCAGTACTTC.

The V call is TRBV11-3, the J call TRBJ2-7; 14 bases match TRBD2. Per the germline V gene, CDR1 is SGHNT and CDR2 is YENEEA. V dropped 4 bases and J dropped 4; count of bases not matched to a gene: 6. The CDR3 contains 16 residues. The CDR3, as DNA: TGTGCCAGCAGCTACACCGGGACTAGCGGGAGTTACGAGCAGTACTTC. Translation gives CASSYTGTSGSYEQYF. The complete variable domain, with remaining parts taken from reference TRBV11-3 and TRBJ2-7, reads EAGVVQSPRYKIIEKKQPVAFWCNPISGHNTLYWYLQNLGQGPELLIRYENEEAVDDSQLPKDRFSAERLKGVDSTLKIQPAELGDSAVYLCASSYTGTSGSYEQYFGPGTRLTVT.

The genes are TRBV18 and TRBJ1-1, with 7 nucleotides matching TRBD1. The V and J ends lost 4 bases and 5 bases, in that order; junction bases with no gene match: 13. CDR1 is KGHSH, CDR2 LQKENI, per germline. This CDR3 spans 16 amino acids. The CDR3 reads CASSLTTGTGETEAFF. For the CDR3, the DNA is TGTGCCAGCTCACTTACGACAGGGACGGGGGAGACTGAAGCTTTCTTT.

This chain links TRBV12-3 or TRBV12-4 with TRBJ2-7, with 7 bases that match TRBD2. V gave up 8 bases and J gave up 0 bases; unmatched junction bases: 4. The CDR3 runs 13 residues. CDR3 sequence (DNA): TGTGCCAGCCGGGGGGAGTTCTCCTACGAGCAGTACTTC. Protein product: CASRGEFSYEQYF.

Here the CDR3 reads CATSHKPAEMVYGYTF. The CDR3 DNA reads as TGTGCCACCAGCCATAAGCCGGCGGAGATGGTCTATGGCTACACCTTC. The gene calls are TRBV15 and TRBJ1-2; no definite D call. The germline V gene encodes CDR1 LNHNV and CDR2 YYDKDF (reference sequence). V shed 5 bases and J shed 4 bases, with 20 bases lying between them. The CDR3 spans 16 residues.